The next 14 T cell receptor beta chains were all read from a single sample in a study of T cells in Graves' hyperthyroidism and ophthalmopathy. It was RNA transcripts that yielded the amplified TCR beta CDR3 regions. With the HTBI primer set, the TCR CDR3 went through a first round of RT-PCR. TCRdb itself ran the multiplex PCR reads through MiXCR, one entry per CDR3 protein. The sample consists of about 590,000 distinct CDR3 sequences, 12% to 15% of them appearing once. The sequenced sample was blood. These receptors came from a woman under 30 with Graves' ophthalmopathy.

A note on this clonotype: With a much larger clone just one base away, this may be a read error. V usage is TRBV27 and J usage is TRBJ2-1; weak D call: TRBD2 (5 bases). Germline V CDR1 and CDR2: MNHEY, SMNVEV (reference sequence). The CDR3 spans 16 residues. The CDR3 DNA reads TGTGCCGGCAGTTTTATGGCGGGTGGGGTGTACAATGAGCAGTTCTTC. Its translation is CAGSFMAGGVYNEQFF.

Here the CDR3 DNA reads TGTGCCAGCAGTGTAAACCCGGACAGGGGAAACACCATATATTTT. Amino acids: CASSVNPDRGNTIYF. The J gene is TRBJ1-3, the V gene TRBV25-1, with TRBD1 matching over 7 bases. Germline V gene lookup returns CDR1 MGHDK and CDR2 SYGVNS. There are 15 residues in the CDR3. V shed 4 bases and J 4 bases; nucleotides not matched to a gene: 7.

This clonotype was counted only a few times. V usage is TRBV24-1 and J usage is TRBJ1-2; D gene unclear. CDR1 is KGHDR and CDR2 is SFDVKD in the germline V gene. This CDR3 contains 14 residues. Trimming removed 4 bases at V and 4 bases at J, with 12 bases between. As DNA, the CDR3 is TGTGCCACCAGTGACTCCGGGATCCTCTATGGCTACACCTTC. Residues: CATSDSGILYGYTF.

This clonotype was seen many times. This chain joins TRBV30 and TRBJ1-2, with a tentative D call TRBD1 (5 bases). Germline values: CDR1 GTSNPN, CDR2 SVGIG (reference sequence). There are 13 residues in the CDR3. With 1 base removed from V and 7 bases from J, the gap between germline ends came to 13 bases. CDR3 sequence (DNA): TGTGCCTGGAGTGCAGACCAACAGGCTGGCTACACCTTC. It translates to CAWSADQQAGYTF.

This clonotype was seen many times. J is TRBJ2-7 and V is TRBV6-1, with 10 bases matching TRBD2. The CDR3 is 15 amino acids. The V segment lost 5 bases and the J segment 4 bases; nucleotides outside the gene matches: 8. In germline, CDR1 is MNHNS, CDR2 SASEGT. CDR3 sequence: CASSSTSGEPYEQYF. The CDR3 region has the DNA TGTGCCAGCAGTTCAACTAGCGGGGAGCCGTACGAGCAGTACTTC.

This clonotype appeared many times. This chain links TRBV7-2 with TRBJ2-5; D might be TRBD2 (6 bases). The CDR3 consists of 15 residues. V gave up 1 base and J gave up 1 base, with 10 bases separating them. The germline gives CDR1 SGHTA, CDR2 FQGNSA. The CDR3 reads CASSLVGTFQETQYF. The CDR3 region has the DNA TGTGCCAGCAGCTTAGTCGGGACTTTCCAAGAGACCCAGTACTTC.

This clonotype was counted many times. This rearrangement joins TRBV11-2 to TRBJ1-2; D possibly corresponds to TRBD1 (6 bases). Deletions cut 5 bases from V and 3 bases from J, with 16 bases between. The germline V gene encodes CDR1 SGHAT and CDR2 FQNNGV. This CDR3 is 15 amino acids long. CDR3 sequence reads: CASSQEPGHHYGYTF. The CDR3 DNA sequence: TGTGCCAGCAGCCAGGAACCGGGACACCACTATGGCTACACCTTC.

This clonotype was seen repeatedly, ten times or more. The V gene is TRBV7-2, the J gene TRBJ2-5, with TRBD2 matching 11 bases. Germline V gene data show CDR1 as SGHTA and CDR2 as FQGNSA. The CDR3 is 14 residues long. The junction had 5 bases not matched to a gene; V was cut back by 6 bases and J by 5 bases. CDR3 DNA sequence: TGTGCCAGCAGGCCTACTAGCGGGAGTGAGACCCAGTACTTC. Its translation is CASRPTSGSETQYF.

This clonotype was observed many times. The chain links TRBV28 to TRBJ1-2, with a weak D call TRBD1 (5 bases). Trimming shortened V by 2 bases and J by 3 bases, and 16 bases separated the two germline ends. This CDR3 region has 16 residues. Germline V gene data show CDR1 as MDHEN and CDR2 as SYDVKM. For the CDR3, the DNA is TGTGCCAGCAGTTTAATGGGGGGGAGCAGCTACTATGGCTACACCTTC. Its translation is CASSLMGGSSYYGYTF.

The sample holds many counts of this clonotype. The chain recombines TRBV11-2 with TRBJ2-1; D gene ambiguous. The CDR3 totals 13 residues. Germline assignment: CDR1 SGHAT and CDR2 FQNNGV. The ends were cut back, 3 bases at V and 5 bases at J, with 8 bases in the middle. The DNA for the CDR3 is TGTGCCAGCAGCTTTGGCGATAACAATGAGCAGTTCTTC. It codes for CASSFGDNNEQFF.

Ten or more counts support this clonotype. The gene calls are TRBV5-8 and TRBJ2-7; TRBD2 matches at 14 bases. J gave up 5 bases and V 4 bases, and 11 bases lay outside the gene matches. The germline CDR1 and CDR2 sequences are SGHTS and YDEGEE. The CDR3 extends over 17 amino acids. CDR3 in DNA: TGTGCCAGCAGCCGACGGGGGACTAGCGGGAGAAATAACGAGCAGTACTTC. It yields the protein CASSRRGTSGRNNEQYF.

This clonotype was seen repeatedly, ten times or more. The CDR3 nucleotides read TGTGCCAGCAGCTATGAAGGACAGGGGAGGACCGAGGGGCTTAGGCAGTACTTC. The encoded protein is CASSYEGQGRTEGLRQYF. The V and J genes are TRBV6-2 or TRBV6-3 and TRBJ2-7; TRBD1 matches 9 bases. The CDR3 runs 18 residues. In germline, CDR1 is MNHEY, CDR2 SVGEGT. J gave up 9 bases and V 6 bases, and 24 bases lay outside the gene matches.

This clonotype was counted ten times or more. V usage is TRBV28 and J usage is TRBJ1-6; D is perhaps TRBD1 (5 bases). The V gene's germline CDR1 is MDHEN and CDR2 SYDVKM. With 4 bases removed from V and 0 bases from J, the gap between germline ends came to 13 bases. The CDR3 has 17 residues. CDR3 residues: CASSSGDLSSYNSPLHF. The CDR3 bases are TGTGCCAGCAGTTCCGGGGACCTGAGCTCCTATAATTCACCCCTCCACTTT.

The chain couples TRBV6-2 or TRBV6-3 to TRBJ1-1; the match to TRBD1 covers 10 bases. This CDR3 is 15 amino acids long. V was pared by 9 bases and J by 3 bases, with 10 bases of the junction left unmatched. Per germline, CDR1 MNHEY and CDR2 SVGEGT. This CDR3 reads CASDTGTGAYTEAFF. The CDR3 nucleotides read TGTGCCAGTGATACCGGGACAGGGGCGTACACTGAAGCTTTCTTT.